The 16 T cell receptor beta chains in this list originate from one sample, sequenced in a study of T cell responses to AZD1222 COVID-19 vaccine. Clones were sequenced by immunoSEQ multiplex PCR, and TCRdb holds only the in-frame ones, with some missing. The sample carries 150,000 to 200,000 clones, 90% to 95% recorded once. Specimen: peripheral blood, collected 28 days after the second AZD1222 dose. The receptors stem from an adult who received the AZD1222 COVID-19 vaccine.

The chain couples TRBV10-3 to TRBJ2-1; tentative D call: TRBD2 (5 bases). The CDR3 contains 15 residues. Trimming left V 4 bases short and J 4 bases short, with 14 bases between. Germline CDR1 reads ENHRY; CDR2 reads SYGVKD. This chain's CDR3 is CAISATHEGYNEQFF. The CDR3 DNA reads as TGTGCCATCAGTGCGACTCATGAGGGATACAATGAGCAGTTCTTC.

The gene calls are TRBV9 and TRBJ2-5; 7 nucleotides match TRBD1. The CDR3 contains 14 residues. The V segment lost 2 bases and the J segment 1 base; nucleotides outside the gene matches: 2. Looked up from germline, CDR1 is SGDLS and CDR2 is YYNGEE. As DNA, the CDR3 is TGTGCCAGCAGCGTTGAGGGGGCCCAAGAGACCCAGTACTTC. Protein sequence: CASSVEGAQETQYF. Looking up the rest from reference TRBV9 and TRBJ2-5 gives the full variable domain: DSGVTQTPKHLITATGQRVTLRCSPRSGDLSVYWYQQSLDQGLQFLIQYYNGEERAKGNILERFSAQQFPDLHSELNLSSLELGDSALYFCASSVEGAQETQYFGPGTRLLVL.

The CDR3 region has the DNA TGTGCCGTCCCGGGACTAGGAGGGGCCCAGTACTTC. It codes for CAVPGLGGAQYF. This sequence joins TRBV5-6 and TRBJ2-5, with 8 bases identical to TRBD2. V was clipped by 10 bases and J by 9 bases; unmatched bases: 11. There are 12 residues in the CDR3. The germline gives CDR1 SGHDT, CDR2 YYEEEE.

The chain links TRBV19 to TRBJ1-2; no definite D call. The CDR3 sequence is 14 residues long. Germline V gene lookup returns CDR1 LNHDA and CDR2 SQIVND (reference sequence). V was cut by 3 bases and J by 4 bases, with 12 bases left in between. The DNA of the CDR3 is TGTGCCAGTAGTATGGGCCGAGCCTCCTATGGCTACACCTTC. Translation gives CASSMGRASYGYTF.

This clone was observed a handful of times. V gene TRBV19 combines with J gene TRBJ1-5; 10 positions agree with TRBD1. After removal of 3 bases from V and 5 bases from J, the junction contained 4 bases not matched to a gene. This CDR3 is 15 amino acids long. Germline assignment: CDR1 LNHDA and CDR2 SQIVND (reference sequence). CDR3 residues: CASSILTGGDQPQHF. The CDR3 DNA follows: TGTGCCAGTAGTATCTTGACAGGGGGCGATCAGCCCCAGCATTTT.

This chain connects TRBV4-1 to TRBJ1-2, with TRBD1 matching 8 bases. Germline V gene lookup returns CDR1 MGHRA and CDR2 YSYEKL. The CDR3 runs 14 residues. Trimming took 0 bases from V and 4 from J; bases not matched to a gene: 1. The CDR3, as DNA: TGCGCCAGCAGCCAAGAGGACAGGGTCTATGGCTACACCTTC. Amino acids: CASSQEDRVYGYTF.

This clone was recorded once. V gene TRBV2 combines with J gene TRBJ2-2; no definite D call. Looked up from germline, CDR1 is SNHLY and CDR2 is FYNNEI. CDR3 length: 14 residues. The V end was cut by 3 bases, the J end by 0 bases, with 5 bases between. The CDR3 nucleotides read TGTGCCAGCAGTGAGGCAGCGAACACCGGGGAGCTGTTTTTT. Its protein is CASSEAANTGELFF.

This clone was counted between two and nine times. The same CDR3 is also encoded by other DNA sequences in this sample. The chain carries TRBV30 and TRBJ2-1; TRBD2 agrees at 7 bases. The germline V gene has CDR1 GTSNPN and CDR2 SVGIG (reference sequence). The CDR3 totals 13 residues. The V and J ends lost 0 bases and 5 bases, in that order; junction bases with no gene match: 1. CDR3 DNA: TGTGCCTGGAGTGTCCTAGCGGACAATGAGCAGTTCTTC. It translates to CAWSVLADNEQFF.

J is TRBJ2-7 and V is TRBV7-2, with 9 nucleotides matching TRBD1. Germline CDR1 reads SGHTA; CDR2 reads FQGNSA. Losses at the gene ends were 5 bases for V and 3 bases for J; bases not matched to a gene: 14. CDR3 length equals 17 residues. CDR3 in DNA: TGTGCCAGCAGCGCGGTCTCCAACAGGGGGCGCATCTACGAGCAGTACTTC. The encoded protein is CASSAVSNRGRIYEQYF.

V gene TRBV30 combines with J gene TRBJ1-5; D gene uncertain. In germline, CDR1 is GTSNPN, CDR2 SVGIG (reference sequence). This CDR3 contains 12 residues. The V gene lost 1 base and the J gene lost 5 bases, with 6 bases spanning the gap. CDR3 amino acids: CAWSGTDQPQHF. The CDR3 nucleotides read TGTGCCTGGAGTGGGACGGATCAGCCCCAGCATTTT.

The chain couples TRBV4-1 to TRBJ2-1; TRBD2 is a possible D gene (6 bases). The CDR3 sequence is 19 residues long. V lost 0 bases and J 0 bases, leaving 18 bases between the germline ends. Germline loops: CDR1 MGHRA, CDR2 YSYEKL. CDR3 residues: CASSQDLARLESSYNEQFF. In nucleotides, the CDR3 is TGCGCCAGCAGCCAAGATTTAGCGAGACTAGAGAGCTCCTACAATGAGCAGTTCTTC.

Worth noting for this clone: At one of its ends the junction is not consistent with the germline gene, which may arise from a read error. This chain connects TRBV28 to TRBJ2-7; possible D gene TRBD2, 6 bases. Germline V gene sequence: CDR1 MDHEN, CDR2 SYDVKM. This CDR3 has 11 residues. The CDR3 is CASSWRGVWVF. CDR3 in DNA: TGTGCCAGCAGTTGGCGCGGGGTCTGGGTCTTC.

CDR3 loop: CASSRGRVSGTGELFF. CDR3 DNA: TGTGCCAGTAGTAGGGGAAGGGTTAGCGGCACCGGGGAGCTGTTTTTT. The chain uses TRBV19 and TRBJ2-2; D possibly corresponds to TRBD2 (6 bases). This CDR3 contains 16 residues. The V end lost 4 bases, the J end lost 4 bases, and 16 bases lay between the germline ends. CDR1 and CDR2 (germline): LNHDA, SQIVND (reference sequence).

This clone occurred once. This CDR3 reads CASSQDRNTGELFF. The CDR3 DNA is TGTGCCAGCAGCCAAGATCGGAACACCGGGGAGCTGTTTTTT. J is TRBJ2-2 and V is TRBV3-1 (or the pseudogene TRBV3-2); D is undetermined. Trimming pared 0 bases from V and 1 base from J, leaving 3 bases between. The CDR3 is 14 residues long. The V gene's germline CDR1 is LGHDT and CDR2 YNNKEL (reference sequence).

The chain joins TRBV2 to TRBJ2-3; 11 bases are shared with TRBD2. The CDR3 has 14 amino acids. Germline CDR1 SNHLY, CDR2 FYNNEI. The V segment lost 8 bases and the J segment 6 bases; nucleotides outside the gene matches: 7. DNA of the CDR3: TGTGCCAGCTCCTTACTAGCGGGAGCTGATACGCAGTATTTT. Its translation: CASSLLAGADTQYF. Full variable domain (missing parts from reference TRBV2 and TRBJ2-3): EPEVTQTPSHQVTQMGQEVILRCVPISNHLYFYWYRQILGQKVEFLVSFYNNEISEKSEIFDDQFSVERPDGSNFTLKIRSTKLEDSAMYFCASSLLAGADTQYFGPGTRLTVL.

The rearrangement links TRBV10-3 to TRBJ1-2; D unresolved. The CDR3 totals 12 residues. The V and J ends lost 3 bases and 8 bases respectively, with 10 bases between them. Per the germline V gene, CDR1 is ENHRY and CDR2 is SYGVKD. The CDR3 DNA reads TGTGCCATCAGTGACCTAGACATAGGCTACACCTTC. Translation gives CAISDLDIGYTF.